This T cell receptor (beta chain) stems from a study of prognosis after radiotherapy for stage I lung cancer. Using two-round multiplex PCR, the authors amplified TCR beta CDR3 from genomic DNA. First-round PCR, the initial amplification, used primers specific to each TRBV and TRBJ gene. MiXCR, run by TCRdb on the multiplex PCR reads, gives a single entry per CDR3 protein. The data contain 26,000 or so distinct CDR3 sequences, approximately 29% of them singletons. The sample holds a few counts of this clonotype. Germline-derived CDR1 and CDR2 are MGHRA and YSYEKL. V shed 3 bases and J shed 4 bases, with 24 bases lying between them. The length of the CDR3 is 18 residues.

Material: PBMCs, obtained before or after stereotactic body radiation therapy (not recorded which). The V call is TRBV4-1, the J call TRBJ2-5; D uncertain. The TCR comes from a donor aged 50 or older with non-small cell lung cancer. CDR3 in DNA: TGCGCCAGCAGCCAGGAGCCGGGCCAGGCATTTTGGGGAGAGACCCAGTACTTC. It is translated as CASSQEPGQAFWGETQYF.